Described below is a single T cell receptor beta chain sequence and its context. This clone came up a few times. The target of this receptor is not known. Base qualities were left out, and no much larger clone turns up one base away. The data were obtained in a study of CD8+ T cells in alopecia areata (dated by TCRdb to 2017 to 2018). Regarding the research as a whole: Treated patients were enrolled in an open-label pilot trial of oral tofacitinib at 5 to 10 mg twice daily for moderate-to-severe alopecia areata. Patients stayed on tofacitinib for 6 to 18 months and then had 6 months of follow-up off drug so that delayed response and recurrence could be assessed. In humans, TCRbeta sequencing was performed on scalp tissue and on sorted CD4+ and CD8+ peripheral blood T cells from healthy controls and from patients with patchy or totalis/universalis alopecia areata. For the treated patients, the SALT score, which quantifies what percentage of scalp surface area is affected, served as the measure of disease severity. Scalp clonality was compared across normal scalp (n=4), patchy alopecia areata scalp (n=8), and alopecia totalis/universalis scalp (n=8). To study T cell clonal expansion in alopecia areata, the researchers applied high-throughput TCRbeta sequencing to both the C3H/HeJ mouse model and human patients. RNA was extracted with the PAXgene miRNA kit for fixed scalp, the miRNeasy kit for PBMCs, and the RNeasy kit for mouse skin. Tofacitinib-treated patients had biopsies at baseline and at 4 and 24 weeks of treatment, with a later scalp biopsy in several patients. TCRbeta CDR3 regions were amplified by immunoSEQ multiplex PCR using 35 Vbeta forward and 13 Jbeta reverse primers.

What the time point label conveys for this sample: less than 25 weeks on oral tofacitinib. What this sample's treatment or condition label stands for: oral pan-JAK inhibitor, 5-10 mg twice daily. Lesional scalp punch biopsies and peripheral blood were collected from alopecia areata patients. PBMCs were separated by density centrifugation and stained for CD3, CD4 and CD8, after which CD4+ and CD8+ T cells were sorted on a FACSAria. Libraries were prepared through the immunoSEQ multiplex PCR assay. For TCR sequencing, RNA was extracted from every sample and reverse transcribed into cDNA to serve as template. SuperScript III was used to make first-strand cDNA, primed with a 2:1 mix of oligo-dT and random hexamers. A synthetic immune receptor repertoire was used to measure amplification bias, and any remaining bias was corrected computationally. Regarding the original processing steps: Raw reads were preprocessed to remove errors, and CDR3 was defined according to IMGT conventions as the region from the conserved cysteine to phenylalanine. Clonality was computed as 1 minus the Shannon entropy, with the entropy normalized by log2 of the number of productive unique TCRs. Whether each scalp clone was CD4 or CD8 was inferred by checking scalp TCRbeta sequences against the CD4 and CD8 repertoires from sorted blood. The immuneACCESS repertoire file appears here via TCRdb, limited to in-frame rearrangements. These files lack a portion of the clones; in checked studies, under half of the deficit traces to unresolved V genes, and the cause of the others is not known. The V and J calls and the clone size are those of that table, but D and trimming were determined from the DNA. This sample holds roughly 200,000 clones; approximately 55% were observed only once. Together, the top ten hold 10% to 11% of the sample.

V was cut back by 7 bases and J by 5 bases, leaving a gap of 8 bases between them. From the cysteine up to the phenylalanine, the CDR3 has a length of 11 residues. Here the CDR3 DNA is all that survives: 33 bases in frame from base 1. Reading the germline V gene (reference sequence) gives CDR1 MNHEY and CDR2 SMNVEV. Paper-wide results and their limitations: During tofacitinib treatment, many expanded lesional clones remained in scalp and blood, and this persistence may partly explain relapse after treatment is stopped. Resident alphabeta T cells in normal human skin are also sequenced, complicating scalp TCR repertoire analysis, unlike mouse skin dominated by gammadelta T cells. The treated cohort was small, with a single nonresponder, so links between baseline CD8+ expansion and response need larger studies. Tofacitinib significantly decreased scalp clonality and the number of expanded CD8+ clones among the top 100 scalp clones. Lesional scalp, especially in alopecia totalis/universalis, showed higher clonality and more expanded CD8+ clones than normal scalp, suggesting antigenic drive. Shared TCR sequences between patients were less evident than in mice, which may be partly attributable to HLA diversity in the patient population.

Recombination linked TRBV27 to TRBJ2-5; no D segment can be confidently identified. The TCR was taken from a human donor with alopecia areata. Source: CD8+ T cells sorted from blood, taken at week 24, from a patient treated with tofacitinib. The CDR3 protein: CASKSRETQYF. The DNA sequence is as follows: TGTGCCAGCAAATCCAGGGAGACCCAGTACTTC.